These T cell receptor beta chains were read from a single sample in a study of blood T cell repertoires in COVID-19. Some clones are missing from TCRdb's copy, which holds only in-frame ones; the method was immunoSEQ multiplex PCR. Of 120,000 to 150,000 clones in the sample, about 88% were seen once. Input material: peripheral blood. The source is a human donor in a cohort sampled during active COVID-19. CDR3s include the opening cysteine and the closing phenylalanine or tryptophan. Fields, in order: J gene, V gene, clone size, D gene, CDR3 protein, CDR3 DNA. The D gene is left open where the match is weak. Clone size is shown for a subset of rows, as once, few, many or a class of expanded clone.

TRBJ2-1 TRBV24-1 NA TRBD2 CATSVPGLAGYNEQFF TGTGCCACCAGTGTCCCCGGGCTAGCGGGGTACAATGAGCAGTTCTTC
TRBJ1-2 TRBV29-1 NA NA CSVEAVDYGYTF TGCAGCGTTGAGGCGGTGGACTATGGCTACACCTTC
TRBJ2-1 TRBV18 NA NA CASSPPGLQLVYNEQFF TGTGCCAGCTCACCACCTGGACTCCAGTTGGTCTACAATGAGCAGTTCTTC
TRBJ2-2 TRBV5-4 NA NA CASTPGTGELFF TGTGCCAGCACCCCGGGCACCGGGGAGCTGTTTTTT
TRBJ2-7 TRBV5-1 NA TRBD2 CASSFPGLVNEQYF TGCGCCAGCAGCTTCCCGGGACTAGTGAACGAGCAGTACTTC
TRBJ1-2 TRBV5-1 NA NA CASSLGGSSYGYTF TGCGCCAGCAGCTTGGGGGGCTCTAGCTATGGCTACACCTTC
TRBJ1-2 TRBV24-1 NA NA CATSDSRRGALTNYGYTF TGTGCCACCAGTGATTCACGACGGGGAGCACTTACTAACTATGGCTACACCTTC
TRBJ2-1 TRBV15 NA TRBD2 CATRPLAGGYNEQFF TGTGCCACCCGACCACTAGCGGGAGGATACAATGAGCAGTTCTTC
TRBJ1-1 TRBV10-1 NA NA CASTGRPNTEAFF TGCGCCAGCACAGGGCGGCCGAACACTGAAGCTTTCTTT
TRBJ2-1 TRBV10-1 NA TRBD1 CASSTGTGPTNEQFF TGCGCCAGCAGTACCGGGACAGGGCCAACAAATGAGCAGTTCTTC
TRBJ2-1 TRBV7-8 NA NA CASSSLLAEYNEQFF TGTGCCAGCAGCTCCCTACTAGCAGAGTACAATGAGCAGTTCTTC
TRBJ2-7 TRBV12-3/TRBV12-4 NA NA CASRDQAYEQYF TGTGCCAGCAGGGATCAGGCCTACGAGCAGTACTTC
TRBJ1-6 TRBV11-2 NA NA CASSSKGTGRNSPLHF TGTGCCAGCAGCTCGAAGGGAACAGGGCGCAATTCACCCCTCCACTTT
TRBJ2-7 TRBV5-1 NA NA CASSLSPGQIENEQYF TGCGCCAGCAGCTTGTCCCCCGGACAGATAGAGAACGAGCAGTACTTC
TRBJ2-3 TRBV6-2/TRBV6-3 NA NA CASSTLSRPDTQYF TGTGCCAGCAGTACCCTCTCTAGGCCGGATACGCAGTATTTT
TRBJ2-1 TRBV9 NA NA CASSVEDSSYNEQFF TGTGCCAGCAGCGTAGAGGACAGCTCCTACAATGAGCAGTTCTTC
TRBJ2-1 TRBV7-2 NA TRBD2 CASSLAARETDEQFF TGTGCCAGCAGCTTAGCTGCGCGGGAGACAGATGAGCAGTTCTTC
TRBJ2-1 TRBV7-9 NA TRBD2 CASSPLAGSKGEQFF TGTGCCAGCAGCCCCCTAGCGGGAAGTAAAGGTGAGCAGTTCTTC
TRBJ2-1 TRBV6-1 NA TRBD2 CASSEEGRGLSYNEQFF TGTGCCAGCAGTGAAGAGGGGCGGGGGTTATCCTACAATGAGCAGTTCTTC
TRBJ2-3 TRBV3-1/TRBV3-2 NA NA CASSQDSRTRTNTQYF TGTGCCAGCAGCCAAGACTCTAGAACTCGCACAAATACGCAGTATTTT
TRBJ2-7 TRBV5-4 NA NA CASSLGSGATYEQYF TGTGCCAGCAGCTTGGGTTCCGGTGCGACCTACGAGCAGTACTTC
TRBJ2-2 TRBV7-2 few TRBD1 CASSLAPPQGVNTGELFF TGTGCCAGCAGCTTAGCCCCTCCACAGGGGGTCAACACCGGGGAGCTGTTTTTT
TRBJ1-5 TRBV6-2/TRBV6-3 NA NA CASSYASGRNQPQHF TGTGCCAGCAGTTACGCGAGTGGGCGCAATCAGCCCCAGCATTTT
TRBJ1-2 TRBV6-5 NA NA CASREAYRGYGYTF TGTGCCAGCAGGGAGGCCTACCGAGGCTATGGCTACACCTTC
TRBJ1-1 TRBV7-3 NA TRBD1 CASSINRGANTEAFF TGTGCCAGCAGCATAAACAGGGGGGCGAACACTGAAGCTTTCTTT
TRBJ2-3 TRBV7-2 NA TRBD2 CASSSGTSGGTDTQYF TGTGCCAGCAGCTCGGGGACTAGCGGGGGCACAGATACGCAGTATTTT
TRBJ1-5 TRBV6-6 NA NA CASSYLDRRDQPQHF TGTGCCAGCAGTTACTTAGACAGGAGAGATCAGCCCCAGCATTTT
TRBJ2-7 TRBV19 NA NA CASSLSGVGSIEQYF TGTGCCAGTAGTCTTAGCGGAGTTGGCTCTATCGAGCAGTACTTC
TRBJ1-1 TRBV6-5 NA NA CASSPGQTNTEAFF TGTGCCAGCAGTCCCGGACAGACGAACACTGAAGCTTTCTTT
TRBJ1-2 TRBV19 few TRBD1 CASSPITGDGYTF TGTGCCAGTAGTCCCATTACAGGGGACGGCTACACCTTC
TRBJ1-6 TRBV7-9 NA TRBD1 CASSLGTGRKSPLHF TGTGCCAGCAGCTTAGGGACAGGGAGGAAATCACCCCTCCACTTT
TRBJ2-2 TRBV7-2 NA NA CASSQLLASKNTGELFF TGTGCCAGCAGCCAACTCCTAGCTAGCAAAAACACCGGGGAGCTGTTTTTT
TRBJ2-3 TRBV4-1 NA TRBD2 CASSRTSYPSTDTQYF TGCGCCAGCAGCCGGACTAGCTACCCGAGCACAGATACGCAGTATTTT
TRBJ2-7 TRBV6-6 once NA CASSSQAYEQYF TGTGCCAGCAGTTCACAGGCCTACGAGCAGTACTTC
TRBJ2-2 TRBV24-1 NA NA CATSDHGKADTGELFF TGTGCCACCAGTGACCACGGGAAGGCCGACACCGGGGAGCTGTTTTTT
TRBJ2-1 TRBV3-1/TRBV3-2 NA TRBD2 CASSQDPGTSGNRYNEQFF TGTGCCAGCAGCCAAGACCCTGGGACTAGCGGGAACCGATACAATGAGCAGTTCTTC
TRBJ1-2 TRBV28 NA TRBD1 CASSSTTGVESYTF TGTGCCAGCAGTTCGACTACAGGGGTCGAAAGCTACACCTTC
TRBJ2-2 TRBV30 NA NA CAWSGGSVSAGELFF TGTGCCTGGAGTGGGGGTAGCGTGTCGGCCGGGGAGCTGTTTTTT
TRBJ2-7 TRBV11-2 NA NA CASSLDGQFYEQYF TGTGCCAGCAGCTTAGATGGACAGTTCTACGAGCAGTACTTC
TRBJ2-3 TRBV19 NA TRBD2 CASTLGRATDTQYF TGTGCCAGCACCCTTGGGAGGGCCACAGATACGCAGTATTTT
TRBJ2-3 TRBV2 NA NA CASREYSTDTQYF TGTGCCAGCAGGGAGTATAGCACAGATACGCAGTATTTT
TRBJ2-1 TRBV10-3 NA NA CASGLQSNEQFF TGTGCCTCGGGATTACAGAGCAATGAGCAGTTCTTC
TRBJ2-3 TRBV7-2 NA NA CASSPGDGRADTQYF TGTGCCAGCAGCCCCGGTGATGGGCGAGCAGATACGCAGTATTTT
TRBJ2-7 TRBV11-2 NA TRBD2 CASSRTSGGLYEQYF TGTGCCAGCAGCCGTACTAGCGGGGGACTTTACGAGCAGTACTTC
TRBJ1-3 TRBV6-6 NA NA CASNKEGLGNTIYF TGTGCCAGCAACAAGGAGGGGTTGGGAAACACCATATATTTT
TRBJ2-3 TRBV27 NA TRBD2 CASSLFGGRDTQYF TGTGCCAGCAGTTTATTCGGGGGGAGGGATACGCAGTATTTT
TRBJ1-2 TRBV19 NA TRBD1 CASSVSVAGGFGYTF TGTGCCAGTAGTGTTTCTGTGGCAGGGGGCTTTGGCTACACCTTC
TRBJ2-1 TRBV18 NA TRBD1 CASSPQTGGVYNEQFF TGTGCCAGCTCACCTCAGACAGGGGGAGTCTACAATGAGCAGTTCTTC
TRBJ1-6 TRBV6-6 NA NA CASSYAGRNSPLHF TGTGCCAGCAGTTACGCGGGGAGGAATTCACCCCTCCACTTT
TRBJ2-7 TRBV7-8 NA TRBD1 CASSPGQVENEQYF TGTGCCAGCAGCCCCGGACAGGTTGAGAACGAGCAGTACTTC
TRBJ2-1 TRBV15 NA NA CATSRDLSYNEQFF TGTGCCACCAGCAGAGATTTGAGTTACAATGAGCAGTTCTTC
TRBJ2-5 TRBV29-1 NA NA CSVSPEETQYF TGCAGCGTTTCCCCTGAAGAGACCCAGTACTTC
TRBJ2-5 TRBV7-2 NA NA CASSFQATGETQYF TGTGCCAGCAGCTTTCAGGCGACGGGGGAGACCCAGTACTTC
TRBJ1-2 TRBV4-3 NA NA CASSQDWAPNYGYTF TGCGCCAGCAGCCAAGATTGGGCGCCTAACTATGGCTACACCTTC
TRBJ2-6 TRBV6-2/TRBV6-3 once NA CASSYFIGGPLTF TGTGCCAGCAGTTACTTTATCGGCGGTCCCCTGACTTTC